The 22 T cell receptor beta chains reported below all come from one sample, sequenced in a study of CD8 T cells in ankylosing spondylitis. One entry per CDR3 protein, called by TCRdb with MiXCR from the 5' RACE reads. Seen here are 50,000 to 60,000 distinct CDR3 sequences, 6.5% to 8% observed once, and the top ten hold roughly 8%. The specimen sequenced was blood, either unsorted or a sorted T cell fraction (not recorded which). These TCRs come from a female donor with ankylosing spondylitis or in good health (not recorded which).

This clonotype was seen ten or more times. The CDR3 bases are TGCAGTGCTAGAGGTTCCCCACTAGGGACCTACAATGAGCAGTTCTTC. Its translation: CSARGSPLGTYNEQFF. This rearrangement joins TRBV20-1 to TRBJ2-1; D is possibly TRBD2 (5 bases). Trimming cost V 1 base and J 2 bases, with 15 bases left between them. This CDR3 region has 16 residues. From germline, CDR1 is DFQATT and CDR2 SNEGSKA (reference sequence).

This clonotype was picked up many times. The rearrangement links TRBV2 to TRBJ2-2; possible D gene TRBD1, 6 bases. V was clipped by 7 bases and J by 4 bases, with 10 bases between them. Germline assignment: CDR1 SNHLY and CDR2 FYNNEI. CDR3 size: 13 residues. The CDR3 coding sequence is TGTGCCAGCACCCGGACAGTCACCGGGGAGCTGTTTTTT. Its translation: CASTRTVTGELFF. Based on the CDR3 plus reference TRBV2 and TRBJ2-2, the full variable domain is EPEVTQTPSHQVTQMGQEVILRCVPISNHLYFYWYRQILGQKVEFLVSFYNNEISEKSEIFDDQFSVERPDGSNFTLKIRSTKLEDSAMYFCASTRTVTGELFFGEGSRLTVL.

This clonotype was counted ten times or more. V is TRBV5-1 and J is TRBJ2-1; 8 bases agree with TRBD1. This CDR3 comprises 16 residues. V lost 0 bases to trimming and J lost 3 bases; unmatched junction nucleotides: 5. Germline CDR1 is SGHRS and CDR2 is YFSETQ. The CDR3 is CASSLDSGGHYNEQFF. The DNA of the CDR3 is TGCGCCAGCAGCTTGGATTCAGGGGGCCACTACAATGAGCAGTTCTTC.

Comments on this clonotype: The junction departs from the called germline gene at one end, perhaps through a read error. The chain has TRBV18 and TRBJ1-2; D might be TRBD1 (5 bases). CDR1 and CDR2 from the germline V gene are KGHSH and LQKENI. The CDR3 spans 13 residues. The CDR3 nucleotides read TGTGCCAGCCCACCAGGGACGGATGTGGGCTACACCTTC. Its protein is CASPPGTDVGYTF. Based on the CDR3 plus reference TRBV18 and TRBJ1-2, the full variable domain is NAGVMQNPRHLVRRRGQEARLRCSPMKGHSHVYWYRQLPEEGLKFMVYLQKENIIDESGMPKERFSAEFPKEGPSILRIQQVVRGDSAAYFCASPPGTDVGYTFGSGTRLTVV.

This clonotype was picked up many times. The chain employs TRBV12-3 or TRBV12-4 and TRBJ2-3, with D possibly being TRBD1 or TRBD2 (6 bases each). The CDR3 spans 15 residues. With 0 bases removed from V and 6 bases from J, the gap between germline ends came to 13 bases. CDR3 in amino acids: CASSLAVLGGDTQYF. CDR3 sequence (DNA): TGTGCCAGCAGTTTAGCGGTACTAGGGGGGGATACGCAGTATTTT.

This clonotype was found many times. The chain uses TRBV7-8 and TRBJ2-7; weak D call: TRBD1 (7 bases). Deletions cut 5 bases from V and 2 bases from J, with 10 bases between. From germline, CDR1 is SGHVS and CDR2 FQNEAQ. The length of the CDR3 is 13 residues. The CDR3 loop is CASSAGQPYEQYF. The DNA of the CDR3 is TGTGCCAGCAGCGCGGGACAGCCCTACGAGCAGTACTTC.

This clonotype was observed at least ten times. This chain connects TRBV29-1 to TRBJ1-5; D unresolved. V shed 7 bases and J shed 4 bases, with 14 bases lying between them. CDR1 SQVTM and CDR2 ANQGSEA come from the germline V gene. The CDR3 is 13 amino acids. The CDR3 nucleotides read TGCAGCGCCACGGTCGGGAAGAATCAGCCCCAGCATTTT. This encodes CSATVGKNQPQHF.

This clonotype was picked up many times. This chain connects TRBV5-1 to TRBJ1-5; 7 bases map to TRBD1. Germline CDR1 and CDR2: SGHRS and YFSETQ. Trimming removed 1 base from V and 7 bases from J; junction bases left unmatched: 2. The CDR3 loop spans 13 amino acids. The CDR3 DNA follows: TGCGCCAGCAGCTTGAACAGGGGCCAGCCCCAGCATTTT. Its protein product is CASSLNRGQPQHF.

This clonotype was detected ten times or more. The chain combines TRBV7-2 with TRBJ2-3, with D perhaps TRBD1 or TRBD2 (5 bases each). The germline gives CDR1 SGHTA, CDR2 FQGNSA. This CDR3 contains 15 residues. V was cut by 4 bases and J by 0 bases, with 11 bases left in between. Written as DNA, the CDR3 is TGTGCCAGCAGCTACCGGGACCCTAGCACAGATACGCAGTATTTT. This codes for CASSYRDPSTDTQYF.

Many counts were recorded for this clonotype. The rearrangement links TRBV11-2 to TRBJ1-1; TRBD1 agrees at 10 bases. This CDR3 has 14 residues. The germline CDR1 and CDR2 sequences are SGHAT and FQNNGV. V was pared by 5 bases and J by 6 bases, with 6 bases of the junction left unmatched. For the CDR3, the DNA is TGTGCCAGCAGCCATGGACAGGGGGGCCCTGAAGCTTTCTTT. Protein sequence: CASSHGQGGPEAFF.

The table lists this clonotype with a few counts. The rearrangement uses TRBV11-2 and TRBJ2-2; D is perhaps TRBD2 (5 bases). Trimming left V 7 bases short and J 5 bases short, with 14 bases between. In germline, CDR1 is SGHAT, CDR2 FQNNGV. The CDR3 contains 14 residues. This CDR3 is CASTLIRETGELFF. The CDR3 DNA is TGTGCCAGCACCTTGATTAGGGAGACCGGGGAGCTGTTTTTT.

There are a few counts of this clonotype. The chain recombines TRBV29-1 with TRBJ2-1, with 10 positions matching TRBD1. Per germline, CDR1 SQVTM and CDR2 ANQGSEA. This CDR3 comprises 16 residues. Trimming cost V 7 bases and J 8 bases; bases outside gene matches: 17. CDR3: CSATGTGVGVPDEQFF. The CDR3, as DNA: TGCAGCGCTACCGGGACAGGGGTTGGGGTCCCTGATGAGCAGTTCTTC.

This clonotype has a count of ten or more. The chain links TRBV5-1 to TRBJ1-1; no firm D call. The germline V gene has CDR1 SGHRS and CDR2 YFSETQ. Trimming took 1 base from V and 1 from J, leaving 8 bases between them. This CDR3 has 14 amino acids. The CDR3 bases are TGCGCCAGCAGCTTGCCGGCCACGAACACTGAAGCTTTCTTT. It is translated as CASSLPATNTEAFF. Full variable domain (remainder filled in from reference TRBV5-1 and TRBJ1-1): KAGVTQTPRYLIKTRGQQVTLSCSPISGHRSVSWYQQTPGQGLQFLFEYFSETQRNKGNFPGRFSGRQFSNSRSEMNVSTLELGDSALYLCASSLPATNTEAFFGQGTRLTVV.

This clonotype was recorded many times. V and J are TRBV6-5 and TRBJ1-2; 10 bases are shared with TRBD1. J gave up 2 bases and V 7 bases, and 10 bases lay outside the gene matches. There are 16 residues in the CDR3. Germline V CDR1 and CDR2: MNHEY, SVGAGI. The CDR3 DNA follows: TGTGCCAGCAAGGGTACCGGACAGGGGGAGAACTATGGCTACACCTTC. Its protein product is CASKGTGQGENYGYTF.

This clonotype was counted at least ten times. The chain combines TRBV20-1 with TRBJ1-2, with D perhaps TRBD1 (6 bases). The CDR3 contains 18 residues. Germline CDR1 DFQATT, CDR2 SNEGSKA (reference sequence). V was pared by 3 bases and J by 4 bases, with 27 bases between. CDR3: CSARSGPGQTGFGYGYTF. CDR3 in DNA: TGCAGTGCTAGGTCCGGTCCGGGACAAACGGGGTTCGGCTATGGCTACACCTTC.

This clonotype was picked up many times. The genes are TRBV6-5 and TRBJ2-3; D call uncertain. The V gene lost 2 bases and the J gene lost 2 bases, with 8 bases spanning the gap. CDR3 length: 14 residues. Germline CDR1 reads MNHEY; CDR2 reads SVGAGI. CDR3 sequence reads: CASSYMGTTDTQYF. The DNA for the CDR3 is TGTGCCAGCAGTTACATGGGTACCACAGATACGCAGTATTTT.

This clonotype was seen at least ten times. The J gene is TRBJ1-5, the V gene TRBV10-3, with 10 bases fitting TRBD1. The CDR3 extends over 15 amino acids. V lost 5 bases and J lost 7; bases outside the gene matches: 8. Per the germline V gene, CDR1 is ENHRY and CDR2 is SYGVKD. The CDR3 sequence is CAISSGQGPYQPQHF. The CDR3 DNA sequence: TGTGCCATCAGTTCGGGACAGGGGCCCTACCAGCCCCAGCATTTT.

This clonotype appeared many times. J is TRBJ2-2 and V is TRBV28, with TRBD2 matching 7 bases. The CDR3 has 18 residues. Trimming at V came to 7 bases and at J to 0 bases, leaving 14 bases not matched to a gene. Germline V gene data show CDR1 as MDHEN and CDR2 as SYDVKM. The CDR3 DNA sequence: TGTGCCAGCACCCTCACCTCCTGGGGGGGGACGAACACCGGGGAGCTGTTTTTT. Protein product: CASTLTSWGGTNTGELFF.

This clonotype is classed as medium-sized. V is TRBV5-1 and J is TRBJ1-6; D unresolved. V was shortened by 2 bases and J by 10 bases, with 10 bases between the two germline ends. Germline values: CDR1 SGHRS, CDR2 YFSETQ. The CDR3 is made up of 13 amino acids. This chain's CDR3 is CASSLSGYSPLHF. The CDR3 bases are TGCGCCAGCAGCTTATCCGGTTACTCACCCCTCCACTTT.

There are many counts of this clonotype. Here the CDR3 DNA reads TGTGCCAGTAGTATAGAGGGTAGGAACACTGAAGCTTTCTTT. The encoded protein is CASSIEGRNTEAFF. The V call is TRBV19, the J call TRBJ1-1; D remains unclear. The CDR3 extends over 14 amino acids. Trimming took 0 bases from V and 1 from J, leaving 6 bases between them. Germline V CDR1 and CDR2: LNHDA, SQIVND (reference sequence).

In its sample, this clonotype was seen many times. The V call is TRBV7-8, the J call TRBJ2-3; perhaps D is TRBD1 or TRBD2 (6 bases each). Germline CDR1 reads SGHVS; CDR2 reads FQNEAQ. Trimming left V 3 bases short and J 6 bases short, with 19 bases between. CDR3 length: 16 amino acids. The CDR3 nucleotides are TGTGCCAGCAGCTTGGAGGGGGGCGCTTTGTCGGATACGCAGTATTTT. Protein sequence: CASSLEGGALSDTQYF.

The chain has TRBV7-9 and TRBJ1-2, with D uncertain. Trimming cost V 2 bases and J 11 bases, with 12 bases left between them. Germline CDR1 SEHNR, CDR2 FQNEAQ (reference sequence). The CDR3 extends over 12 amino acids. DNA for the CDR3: TGTGCCAGCAGCTTACAGAGCCCGATTTACACCTTC. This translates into CASSLQSPIYTF.